This entry lists 2 T cell receptor beta chains sequenced from one sample in a study of shared clonotypes between healthy human individuals. The repertoire was sequenced with immunoSEQ multiplex PCR; TCRdb's copy has only in-frame clones and lacks some. This table has under 850,000 clones, over 90% appearing once. It was CD45RO-negative cells, positively selected for CCR7, that made up naive CD8 cells, with terminally differentiated effector memory CD45RA+ cells excluded. Sequencing was done on a sample of naive CD8+ T cells sorted from blood. Receptor source: a man aged 30 to 45 in good health.

The V and J genes are TRBV11-2 and TRBJ2-7, with 7 bases fitting TRBD1. Per the germline V gene, CDR1 is SGHAT and CDR2 is FQNNGV. V lost 4 bases and J lost 1; bases outside the gene matches: 4. This CDR3 has 14 residues. The DNA of the CDR3 is TGTGCCAGCAGCTCCCGGGACAGTTCCTACGAGCAGTACTTC. Protein product: CASSSRDSSYEQYF.

The chain employs TRBV2 and TRBJ2-7, with D perhaps TRBD1 (6 bases). Germline CDR1 is SNHLY and CDR2 is FYNNEI. This CDR3 region has 13 residues. V lost 5 bases to trimming and J lost 2 bases, with 10 bases between them. The CDR3: CASSSRGTYEQYF. The CDR3 DNA follows: TGTGCCAGCAGTTCCAGGGGCACCTACGAGCAGTACTTC.